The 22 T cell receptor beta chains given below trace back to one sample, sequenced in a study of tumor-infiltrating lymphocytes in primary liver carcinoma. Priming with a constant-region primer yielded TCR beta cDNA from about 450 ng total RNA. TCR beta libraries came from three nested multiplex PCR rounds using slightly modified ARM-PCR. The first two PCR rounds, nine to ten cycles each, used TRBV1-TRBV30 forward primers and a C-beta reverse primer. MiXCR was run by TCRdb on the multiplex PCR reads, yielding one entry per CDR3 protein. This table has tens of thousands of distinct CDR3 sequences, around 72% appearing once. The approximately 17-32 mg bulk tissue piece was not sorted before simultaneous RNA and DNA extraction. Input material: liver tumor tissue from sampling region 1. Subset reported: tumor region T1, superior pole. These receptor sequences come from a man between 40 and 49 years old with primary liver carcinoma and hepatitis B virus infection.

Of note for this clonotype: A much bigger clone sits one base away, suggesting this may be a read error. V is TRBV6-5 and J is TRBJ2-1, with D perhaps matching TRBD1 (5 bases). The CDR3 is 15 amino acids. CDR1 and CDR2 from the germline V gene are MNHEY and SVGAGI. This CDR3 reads CASREYRSSYNEQLF. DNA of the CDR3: TGTGCCAGCAGGGAATACAGGAGCTCCTACAATGAGCAGTTGTTC.

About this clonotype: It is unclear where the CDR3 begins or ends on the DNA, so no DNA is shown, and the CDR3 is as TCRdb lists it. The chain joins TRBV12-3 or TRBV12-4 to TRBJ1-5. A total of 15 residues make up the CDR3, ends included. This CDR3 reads CASSFGQGSNQTHHF.

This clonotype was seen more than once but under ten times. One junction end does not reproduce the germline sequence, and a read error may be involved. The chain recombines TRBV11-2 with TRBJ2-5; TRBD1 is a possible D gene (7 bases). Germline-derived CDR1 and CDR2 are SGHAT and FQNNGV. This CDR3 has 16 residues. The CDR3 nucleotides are TGTGCCGGCAGCTTAACAGGAGGGGGCTCGGGGGAGACGCAGTACTTC. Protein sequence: CAGSLTGGGSGETQYF.

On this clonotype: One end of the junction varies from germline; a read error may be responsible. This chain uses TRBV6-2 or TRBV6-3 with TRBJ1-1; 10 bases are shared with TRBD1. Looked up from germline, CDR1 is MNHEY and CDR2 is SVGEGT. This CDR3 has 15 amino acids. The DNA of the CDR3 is TGTGCCAGCAGGATTTTTGACAGGGGGCAGAATGAAGCTTTTTTT. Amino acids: CASRIFDRGQNEAFF.

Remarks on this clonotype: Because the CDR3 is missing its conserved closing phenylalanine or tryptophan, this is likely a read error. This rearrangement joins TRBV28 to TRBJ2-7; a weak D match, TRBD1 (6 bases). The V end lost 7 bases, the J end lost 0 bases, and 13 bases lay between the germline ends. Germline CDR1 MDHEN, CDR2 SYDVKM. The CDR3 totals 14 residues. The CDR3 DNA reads TGTGCCAGCATCCGGATAGGGGGCTCCTACGAGCAGTACCTG. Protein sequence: CASIRIGGSYEQYL.

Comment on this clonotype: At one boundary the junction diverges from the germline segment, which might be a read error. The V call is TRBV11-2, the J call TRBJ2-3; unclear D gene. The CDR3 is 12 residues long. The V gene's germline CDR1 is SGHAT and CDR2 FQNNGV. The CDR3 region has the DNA TGTACCAGCAGTGCCAGCACAGATACGCAGTACTTT. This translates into CTSSASTDTQYF.

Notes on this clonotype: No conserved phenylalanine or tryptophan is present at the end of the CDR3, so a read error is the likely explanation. The chain's CDR3 is CASSQEGQGAGEQYS. The CDR3 region has the DNA TGTGCCAGCAGCCAGGAGGGGCAGGGTGCGGGGGAGCAGTACTCC. The gene calls are TRBV4-2 and TRBJ2-7; D may be TRBD2 (6 bases). This CDR3 contains 15 residues. Trimming left V 3 bases short and J 7 bases short, with 19 bases between. Germline-derived CDR1 and CDR2 are LGHNA and YNFKEQ.

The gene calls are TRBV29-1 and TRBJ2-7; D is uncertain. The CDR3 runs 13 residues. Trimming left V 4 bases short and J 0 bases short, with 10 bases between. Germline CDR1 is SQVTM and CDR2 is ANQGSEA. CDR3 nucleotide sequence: TGCAGCGTTGCAGGTGTCCTCTCCTACGAGCAGTACTTC. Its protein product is CSVAGVLSYEQYF.

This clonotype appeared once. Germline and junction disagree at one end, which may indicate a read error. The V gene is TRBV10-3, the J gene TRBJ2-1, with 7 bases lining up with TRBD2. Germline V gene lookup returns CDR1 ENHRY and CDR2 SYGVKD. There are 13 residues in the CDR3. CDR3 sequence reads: CATSERDDMEQFF. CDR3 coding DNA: TGTGCCACCAGTGAGCGGGACGACATGGAGCAGTTCTTC.

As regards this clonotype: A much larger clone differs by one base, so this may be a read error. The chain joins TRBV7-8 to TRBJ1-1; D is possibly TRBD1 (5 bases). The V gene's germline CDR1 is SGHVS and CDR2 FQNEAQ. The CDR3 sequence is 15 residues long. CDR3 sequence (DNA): TGTGCCAGCAGTTTAGTAAGAGGGGCGAACACTGAAGCTTTCTTT. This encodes CASSLVRGANTEAFF.

CDR3 in DNA: TGTGCCAGCAACGCTAGCGTGAGGGCCATAGATACGCAGTATTTT. Protein: CASNASVRAIDTQYF. The V call is TRBV11-2, the J call TRBJ2-3; D is possibly TRBD2 (6 bases). Germline V gives CDR1 SGHAT, CDR2 FQNNGV. V shed 7 bases and J shed 5 bases, with 19 bases lying between them. The CDR3 contains 15 residues.

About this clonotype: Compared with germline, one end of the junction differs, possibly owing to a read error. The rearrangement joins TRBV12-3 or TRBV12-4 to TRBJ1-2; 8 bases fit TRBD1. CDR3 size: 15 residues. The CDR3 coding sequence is TGTGCCAGCAACCTCGGGCAGGGGGCAAACTATGGTTACACCTTC. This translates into CASNLGQGANYGYTF.

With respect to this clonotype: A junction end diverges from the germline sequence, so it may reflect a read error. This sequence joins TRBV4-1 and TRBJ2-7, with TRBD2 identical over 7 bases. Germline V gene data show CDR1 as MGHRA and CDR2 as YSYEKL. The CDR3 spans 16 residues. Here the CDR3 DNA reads TGCGCCAGCCGCCAATCCCTAGCGGAGCCACTCTACGGGCAGTACTTC. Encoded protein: CASRQSLAEPLYGQYF.

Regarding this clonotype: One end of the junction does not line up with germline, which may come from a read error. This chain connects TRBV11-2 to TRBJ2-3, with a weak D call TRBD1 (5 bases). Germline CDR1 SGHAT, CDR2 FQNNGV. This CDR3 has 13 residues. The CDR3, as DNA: TGTGCCAGCAGCTTAGAGTTAGGGGATACGCGGTATTTT. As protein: CASSLELGDTRYF.

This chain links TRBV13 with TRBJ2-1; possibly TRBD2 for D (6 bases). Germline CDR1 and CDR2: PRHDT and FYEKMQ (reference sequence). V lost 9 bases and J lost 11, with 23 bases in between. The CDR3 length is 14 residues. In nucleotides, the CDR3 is TGTGCCAGTAGCCCCGGGACTGTGCAAAATAAGCAGTTCTTC. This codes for CASSPGTVQNKQFF.

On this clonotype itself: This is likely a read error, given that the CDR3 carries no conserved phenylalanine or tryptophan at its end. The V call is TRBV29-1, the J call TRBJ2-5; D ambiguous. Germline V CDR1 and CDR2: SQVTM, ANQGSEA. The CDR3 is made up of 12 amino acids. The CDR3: CSIDDNQETQYL. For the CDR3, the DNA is TGTAGCATTGACGACAACCAAGAGACCCAGTACTTA.

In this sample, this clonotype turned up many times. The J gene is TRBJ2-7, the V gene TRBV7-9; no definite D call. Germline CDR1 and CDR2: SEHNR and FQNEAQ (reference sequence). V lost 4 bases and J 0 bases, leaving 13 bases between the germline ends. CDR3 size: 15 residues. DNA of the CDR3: TGTGCCAGCAGCTCAGTAGGTAGCAGCTCCTACGAGCAGTACTTC. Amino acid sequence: CASSSVGSSSYEQYF.

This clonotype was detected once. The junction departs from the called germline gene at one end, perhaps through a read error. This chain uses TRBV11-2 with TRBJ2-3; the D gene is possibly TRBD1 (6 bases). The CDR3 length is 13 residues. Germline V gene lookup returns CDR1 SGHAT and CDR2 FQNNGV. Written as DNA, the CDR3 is TGTGCCAGCAGCATGATTAGGACAGATACGCAATATTTT. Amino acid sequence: CASSMIRTDTQYF.

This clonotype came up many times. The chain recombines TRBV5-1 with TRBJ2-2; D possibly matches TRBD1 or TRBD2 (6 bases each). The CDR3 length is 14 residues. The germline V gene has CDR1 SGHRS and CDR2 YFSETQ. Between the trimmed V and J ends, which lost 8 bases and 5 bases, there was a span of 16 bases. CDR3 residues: CASKRGEDTGELFF. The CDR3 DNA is TGCGCCAGTAAAAGGGGGGAGGATACCGGGGAGCTGTTTTTT. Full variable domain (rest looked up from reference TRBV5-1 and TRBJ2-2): KAGVTQTPRYLIKTRGQQVTLSCSPISGHRSVSWYQQTPGQGLQFLFEYFSETQRNKGNFPGRFSGRQFSNSRSEMNVSTLELGDSALYLCASKRGEDTGELFFGEGSRLTVL.

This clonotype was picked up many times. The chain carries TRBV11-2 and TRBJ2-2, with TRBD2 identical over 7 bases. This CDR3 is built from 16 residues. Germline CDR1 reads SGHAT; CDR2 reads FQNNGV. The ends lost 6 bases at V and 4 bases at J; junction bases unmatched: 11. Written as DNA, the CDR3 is TGTGCCAGCAGGCGATACAGCGGGGCCACCACCGGGGAGCTGTTTTTT. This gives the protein CASRRYSGATTGELFF.

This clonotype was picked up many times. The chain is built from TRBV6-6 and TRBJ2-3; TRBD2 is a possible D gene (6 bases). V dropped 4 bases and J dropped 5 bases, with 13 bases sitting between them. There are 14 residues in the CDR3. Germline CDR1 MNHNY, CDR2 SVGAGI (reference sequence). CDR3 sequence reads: CASSFPGVGDTQYF. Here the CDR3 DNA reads TGTGCCAGCAGTTTCCCGGGAGTGGGAGATACGCAGTATTTT.

CDR3 protein: CASSLSRDSNYGYTF. The CDR3 region has the DNA TGTGCCAGCAGCTTATCCCGGGACAGTAACTATGGCTACACCTTC. The chain has TRBV11-1 and TRBJ1-2, with 7 bases aligning to TRBD1. The trim removed 2 bases at V and 1 base at J, leaving 4 bases unmatched. The CDR3 totals 15 residues. Germline V lookup: CDR1 SGHAT, CDR2 FQDESV (reference sequence).